Shown below are 7 T cell receptor beta chains from a single sample sequenced in a study of T-cell reconstitution after alpha-beta-depleted transplantation in children. Preparation of the TCRbeta library involved a method that used unique molecular identifiers. TCRdb independently ran MiXCR on the PCR reads; one entry per CDR3 protein. The sample lists 500,000 to 650,000 distinct CDR3 sequences, approximately 10% seen once, with around 15% in the top ten. Material: PBMCs, mostly from graft donor cells, obtained 180 days after TCRalphabeta/CD19-depleted stem cell transplant. The receptors were sampled from a female patient aged 2-9 years who had a stem cell transplant for aplastic anemia, so the T cells may come from the graft donor.

The chain combines TRBV20-1 with TRBJ1-6; possibly TRBD1 for D (5 bases). CDR3 length: 15 residues. Germline V lookup: CDR1 DFQATT, CDR2 SNEGSKA (reference sequence). The V and J ends lost 0 bases and 7 bases respectively, with 13 bases between them. CDR3 DNA sequence: TGCAGTGCTAGAGATTTCGGGGGAGTAAATTCACCCCTCCACTTT. It yields the protein CSARDFGGVNSPLHF.

This clonotype was seen a handful of times. The rearrangement links TRBV7-9 to TRBJ1-2; 7 bases are shared with TRBD1. V shed 2 bases, J shed 8 bases, and the junction held 8 bases outside the gene matches. The CDR3 is 14 residues long. Germline V CDR1 and CDR2: SEHNR, FQNEAQ (reference sequence). The CDR3 nucleotides read TGTGCCAGCAGCTTACAGGGGGATACGATAGGCTACACCTTC. Protein product: CASSLQGDTIGYTF.

This clonotype was detected only a few times. The chain carries TRBV6-1 and TRBJ1-2, with D possibly being TRBD1 (5 bases). This CDR3 has 14 amino acids. V lost 5 bases, J lost 4 bases, and 14 bases lay in between. CDR1 is MNHNS and CDR2 is SASEGT in the germline V gene. CDR3 DNA sequence: TGTGCCAGCAGTCCCCGCCGGGACCTCTATGGCTACACCTTC. This encodes CASSPRRDLYGYTF.

This clonotype was seen a few times. The chain links TRBV5-1 to TRBJ2-3, with 7 bases aligning to TRBD2. Germline CDR1 SGHRS, CDR2 YFSETQ. The CDR3 has 19 amino acids. The V segment lost 0 bases and the J segment 3 bases; nucleotides outside the gene matches: 16. CDR3 in DNA: TGCGCCAGCAGCTTGGGGCATGCGACTAGCCCATGGGGAACAGATACGCAGTATTTT. This translates into CASSLGHATSPWGTDTQYF.

V usage is TRBV27 and J usage is TRBJ2-7; 7 bases line up with TRBD1. Germline V lookup: CDR1 MNHEY, CDR2 SMNVEV (reference sequence). Germline trimming cut 6 bases from V and 2 bases from J; bases unmatched to any gene: 4. CDR3 length equals 13 residues. The CDR3 DNA is TGTGCCAGCAGGCTCGGGACAGCCTACGAGCAGTACGTC. Translated: CASRLGTAYEQYV.

This clonotype came up a few times. The genes are TRBV27 and TRBJ2-7; TRBD2 aligns across 10 bases. The CDR3 loop spans 18 amino acids. Germline V gene lookup returns CDR1 MNHEY and CDR2 SMNVEV (reference sequence). The V and J ends lost 3 bases and 4 bases, in that order; junction bases with no gene match: 15. The CDR3 sequence: CASSLAPARGLAKYEQYF. The CDR3 bases are TGTGCCAGCAGTTTGGCCCCTGCGCGGGGACTAGCGAAATACGAGCAGTACTTC.

In this sample, this clonotype turned up many times. The chain couples TRBV9 to TRBJ2-3; D call uncertain. The V gene lost 2 bases and the J gene lost 2 bases, with 12 bases spanning the gap. In germline, CDR1 is SGDLS, CDR2 YYNGEE. The CDR3 is 15 amino acids. CDR3 amino acids: CASSVEARTTDTQYF. In nucleotides, the CDR3 is TGTGCCAGCAGCGTTGAGGCTCGGACCACAGATACGCAGTATTTT.